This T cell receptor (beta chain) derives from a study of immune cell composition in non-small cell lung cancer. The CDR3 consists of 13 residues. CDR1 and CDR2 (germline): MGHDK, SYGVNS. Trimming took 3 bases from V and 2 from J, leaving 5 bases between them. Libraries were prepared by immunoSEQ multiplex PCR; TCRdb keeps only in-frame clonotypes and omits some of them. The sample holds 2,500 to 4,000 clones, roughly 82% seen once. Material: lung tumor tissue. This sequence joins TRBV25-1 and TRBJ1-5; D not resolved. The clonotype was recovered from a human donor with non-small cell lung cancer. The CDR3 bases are TGTGCCAGCAGTGATCGGGGCAATCAGCCCCAGCATTTT. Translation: CASSDRGNQPQHF.